This TCR beta chain was sequenced for a study of blood T cell repertoires in COVID-19. About the study: From T cells, B-cell-depleted T cells, or PBMCs came the material, which was cDNA or gDNA.

TCRdb keeps only in-frame clones here, not all; method: immunoSEQ multiplex PCR. The sample includes about 88,000 clones, approximately 90% of them seen just once. Losses at the gene ends were 3 bases for V and 3 bases for J; bases not matched to a gene: 2. CDR3 size: 13 residues. Germline V lookup: CDR1 SGHRS, CDR2 YFSETQ. The V and J genes are TRBV5-1 and TRBJ2-5; 7 bases agree with TRBD1. Sequences were obtained from peripheral blood. The receptor was derived from a woman older than 75 with acute or convalescent COVID-19. The CDR3, as DNA: TGCGCCAGCAGCTCCGGGACAGAAGAGACCCAGTACTTC. Translated: CASSSGTEETQYF.